This is a list of T cell receptor beta chains from one sample in a study of cytomegalovirus exposure and HLA in healthy donors. The assay was immunoSEQ multiplex PCR, and TCRdb's table has in-frame clones only and misses some. The sample contains more than 95,000 clones, around 65% of which appear only once. The sequenced sample consisted of PBMCs. The receptors were sampled from a woman in her fifties or sixties in good health and CMV-seronegative. Each CDR3 is given without its conserved first and last residue. The size entry is marked missing in some rows and otherwise reads once, few, many or a size class.

v_gene,abundance,j_gene,CDR3aa
TRBV4-1,NA,TRBJ1-2,ASSEQTGVNYGYT
TRBV4-1,NA,TRBJ2-4,ASTGRLAGTKNIQY
TRBV18,NA,TRBJ2-3,ASSPTSTDTQY
TRBV7-9,NA,TRBJ1-1,SSSFGDSEAF
TRBV10-1,NA,TRBJ2-3,ASSEGSADTQY
TRBV5-1,NA,TRBJ2-7,ASSRGDSGTGEQY
TRBV28,NA,TRBJ1-5,ASSYGATGYQPQH
TRBV7-9,NA,TRBJ1-4,ASSLGGGRAPEKLF
TRBV12-1,NA,TRBJ2-1,ASSFLGLAGHNEQF
TRBV2,NA,TRBJ1-4,ASSGGVSNEKLF
TRBV6-6,NA,TRBJ1-1,ASSYGGSTEAF
TRBV6-5,NA,TRBJ2-7,ASRKDRGTYEQY
TRBV6-1,once,TRBJ2-5,ASSEVQVHSETQY
TRBV7-2,NA,TRBJ1-2,ASSHAVKAGYGYT
TRBV7-9,once,TRBJ2-3,ASSGTADSTDTQY
TRBV7-9,NA,TRBJ1-1,SSRVTGTEAF
TRBV6-5,NA,TRBJ2-2,ASSYVAGELF